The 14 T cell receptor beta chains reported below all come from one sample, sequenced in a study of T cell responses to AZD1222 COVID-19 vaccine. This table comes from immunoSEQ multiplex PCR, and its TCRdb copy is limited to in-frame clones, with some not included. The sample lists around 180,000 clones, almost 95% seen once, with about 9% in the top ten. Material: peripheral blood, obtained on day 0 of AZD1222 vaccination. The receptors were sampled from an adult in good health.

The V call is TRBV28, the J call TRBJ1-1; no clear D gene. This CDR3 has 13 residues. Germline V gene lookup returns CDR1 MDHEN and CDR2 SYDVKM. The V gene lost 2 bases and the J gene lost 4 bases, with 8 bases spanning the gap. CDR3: CASSLPGSTEAFF. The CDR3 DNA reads TGTGCCAGCAGTTTACCGGGGAGCACTGAAGCTTTCTTT.

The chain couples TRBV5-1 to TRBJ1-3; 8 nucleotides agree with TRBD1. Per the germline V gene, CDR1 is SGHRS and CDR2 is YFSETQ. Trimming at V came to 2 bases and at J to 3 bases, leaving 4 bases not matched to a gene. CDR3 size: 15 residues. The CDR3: CASSFGQGIGNTIYF. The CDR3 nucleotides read TGCGCCAGCAGCTTTGGACAGGGAATTGGAAACACCATATATTTT.

The CDR3, as DNA: TGTGCCAGCAGCCAAGAATTGCGATCGAACACCGGGGAGCTGTTTTTT. This translates into CASSQELRSNTGELFF. The gene calls are TRBV14 and TRBJ2-2; unclear D gene. This CDR3 is built from 16 residues. Germline CDR1 SGHDN, CDR2 FVKESK. Trimming removed 0 bases at V and 0 bases at J, with 8 bases between.

This CDR3 reads CSASRDSTSPLHF. The CDR3 nucleotides read TGCAGTGCTAGTAGGGACAGTACTTCACCCCTCCACTTT. This chain joins TRBV20-1 and TRBJ1-6; the match to TRBD1 covers 7 bases. The germline V gene encodes CDR1 DFQATT and CDR2 SNEGSKA (reference sequence). J was trimmed by 9 bases and V by 3 bases; bases with no gene match: 5. The CDR3 runs 13 residues.

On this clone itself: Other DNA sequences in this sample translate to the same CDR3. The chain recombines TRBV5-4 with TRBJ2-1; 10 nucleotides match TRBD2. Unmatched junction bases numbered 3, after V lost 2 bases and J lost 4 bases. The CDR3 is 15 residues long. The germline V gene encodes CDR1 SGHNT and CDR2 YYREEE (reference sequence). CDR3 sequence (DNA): TGTGCCAGCAGCTTAGCGGGAGGGCGTTACAATGAGCAGTTCTTC. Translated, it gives CASSLAGGRYNEQFF.

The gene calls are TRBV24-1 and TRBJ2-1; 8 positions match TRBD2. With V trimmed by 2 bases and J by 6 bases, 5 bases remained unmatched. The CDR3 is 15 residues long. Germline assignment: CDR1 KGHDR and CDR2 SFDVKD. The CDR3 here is CATSDSPGLGNEQFF. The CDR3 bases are TGTGCCACCAGTGATTCGCCGGGACTAGGCAATGAGCAGTTCTTC.

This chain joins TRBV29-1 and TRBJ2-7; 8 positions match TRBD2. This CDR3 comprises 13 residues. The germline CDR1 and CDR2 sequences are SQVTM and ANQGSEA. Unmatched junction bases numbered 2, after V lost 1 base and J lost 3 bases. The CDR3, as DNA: TGCAGCGTTGAAGTGCGGGGGGACTACGAGCAGTACTTC. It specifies CSVEVRGDYEQYF.

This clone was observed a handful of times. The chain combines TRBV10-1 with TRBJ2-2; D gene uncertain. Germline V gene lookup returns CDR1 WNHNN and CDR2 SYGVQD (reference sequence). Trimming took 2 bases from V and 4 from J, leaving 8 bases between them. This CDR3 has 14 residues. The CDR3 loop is CASSENLLTGELFF. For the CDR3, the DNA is TGCGCCAGCAGTGAGAACCTACTCACCGGGGAGCTGTTTTTT.

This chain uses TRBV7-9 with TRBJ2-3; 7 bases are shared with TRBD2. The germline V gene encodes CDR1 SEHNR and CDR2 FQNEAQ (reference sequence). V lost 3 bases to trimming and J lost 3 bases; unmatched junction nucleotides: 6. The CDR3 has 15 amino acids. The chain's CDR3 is CASSLTAGKTDTQYF. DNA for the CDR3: TGTGCCAGCAGCTTGACAGCGGGGAAAACAGATACGCAGTATTTT. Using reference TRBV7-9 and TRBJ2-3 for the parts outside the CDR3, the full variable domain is DTGVSQNPRHKITKRGQNVTFRCDPISEHNRLYWYRQTLGQGPEFLTYFQNEAQLEKSRLLSDRFSAERPKGSFSTLEIQRTEQGDSAMYLCASSLTAGKTDTQYFGPGTRLTVL.

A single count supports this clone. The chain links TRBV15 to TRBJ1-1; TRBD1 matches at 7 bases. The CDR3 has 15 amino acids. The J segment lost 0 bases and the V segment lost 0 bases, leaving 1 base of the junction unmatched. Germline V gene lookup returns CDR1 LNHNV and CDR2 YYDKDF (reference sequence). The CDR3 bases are TGTGCCACCAGCAGAGAAACAGGGGTGAACACTGAAGCTTTCTTT. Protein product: CATSRETGVNTEAFF.

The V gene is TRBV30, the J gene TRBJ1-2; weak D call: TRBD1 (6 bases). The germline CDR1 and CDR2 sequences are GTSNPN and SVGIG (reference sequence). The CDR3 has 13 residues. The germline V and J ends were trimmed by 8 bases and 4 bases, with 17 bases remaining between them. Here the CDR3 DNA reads TGTGCCCATACAGGGTCTAGGGTCTATGGCTACACCTTC. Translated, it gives CAHTGSRVYGYTF. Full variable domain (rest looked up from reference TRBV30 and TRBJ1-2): SQTIHQWPATLVQPVGSPLSLECTVEGTSNPNLYWYRQAAGRGLQLLFYSVGIGQISSEVPQNLSASRPQDRQFILSSKKLLLSDSGFYLCAHTGSRVYGYTFGSGTRLTVV.

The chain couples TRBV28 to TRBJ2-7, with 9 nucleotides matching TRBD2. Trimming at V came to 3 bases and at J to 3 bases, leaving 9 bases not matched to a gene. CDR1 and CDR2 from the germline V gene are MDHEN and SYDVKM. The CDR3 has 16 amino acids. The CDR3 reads CASSFLRGSGSYEQYF. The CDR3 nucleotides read TGTGCCAGCAGTTTCCTTAGGGGTAGCGGGAGCTACGAGCAGTACTTC.

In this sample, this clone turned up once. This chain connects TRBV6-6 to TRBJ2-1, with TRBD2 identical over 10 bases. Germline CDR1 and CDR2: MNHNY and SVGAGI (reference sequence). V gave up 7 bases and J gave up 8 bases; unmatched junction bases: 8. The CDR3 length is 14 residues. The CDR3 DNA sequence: TGTGCCAGCATCGGACTAGCGGTTACCCATGAGCAGTTCTTC. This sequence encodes CASIGLAVTHEQFF.

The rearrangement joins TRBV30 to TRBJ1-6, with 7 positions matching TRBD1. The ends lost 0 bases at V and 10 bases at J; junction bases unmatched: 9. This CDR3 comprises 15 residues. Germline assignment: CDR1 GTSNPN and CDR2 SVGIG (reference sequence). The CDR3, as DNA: TGTGCCTGGAGTGTACCGATGGACAGGAGCTCACCCCTCCACTTT. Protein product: CAWSVPMDRSSPLHF.